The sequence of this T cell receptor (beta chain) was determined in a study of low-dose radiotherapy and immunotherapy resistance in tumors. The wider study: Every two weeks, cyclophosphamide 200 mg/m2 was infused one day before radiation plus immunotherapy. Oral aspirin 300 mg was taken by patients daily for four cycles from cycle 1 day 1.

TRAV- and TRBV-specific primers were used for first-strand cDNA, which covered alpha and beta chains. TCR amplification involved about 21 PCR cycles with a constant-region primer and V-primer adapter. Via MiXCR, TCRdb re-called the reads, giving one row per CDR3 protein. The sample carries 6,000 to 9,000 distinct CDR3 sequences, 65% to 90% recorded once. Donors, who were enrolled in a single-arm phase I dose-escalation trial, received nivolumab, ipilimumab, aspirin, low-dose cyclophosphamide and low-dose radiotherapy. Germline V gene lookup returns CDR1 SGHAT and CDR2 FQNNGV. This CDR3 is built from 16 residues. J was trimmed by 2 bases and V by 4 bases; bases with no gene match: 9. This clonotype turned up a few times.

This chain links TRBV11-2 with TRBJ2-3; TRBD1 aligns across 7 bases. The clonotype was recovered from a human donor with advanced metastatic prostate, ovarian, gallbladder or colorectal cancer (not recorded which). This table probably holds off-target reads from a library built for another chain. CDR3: CASSSGQVWATDTQYF. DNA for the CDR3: TGTGCCAGCAGCTCAGGACAGGTCTGGGCCACAGATACGCAGTATTTT.